The source of this T cell receptor beta chain is a study of Graves' ophthalmopathy and Graves' hyperthyroidism. Study conclusions and caveats: Blood samples also showed most expanded thyroid clonotypes exceeding 0.001 frequency.

CDR1 SGHTA and CDR2 FQGTGA come from the germline V gene. V lost 0 bases and J 2 bases, leaving 11 bases between the germline ends. CDR3 length equals 15 residues. Ophthalmopathy not arising within 18 months of follow-up defined hyperthyroidism as stable. Participants with hyperthyroidism, aged 18 to 65, were newly diagnosed with under 2 months' duration. There are many counts of this clonotype. The antigen remains unidentified. Amplifying from RNA transcripts, the study obtained TCR beta CDR3 regions. The first round was an RT-PCR with HTBI primers, and the second round was a multiplex PCR. MiXCR was run by TCRdb on the multiplex PCR reads, yielding one entry per CDR3 protein. The top ten hold roughly 7.4% of the sample, which has about 620,000 distinct CDR3 sequences, 20% to 25% seen once.

The sample consisted of peripheral blood. The chain has TRBV7-3 and TRBJ2-7; D unresolved. The TCR sequence derives from a woman aged 18-29 years with stable Graves' hyperthyroidism. Some clones in this sample may be carry-over from other donors' samples. The CDR3 nucleotides are TGTGCCAGCAGCTTAACGAAGGCGGTTCCCTACGAGCAGTACTTC. Translated: CASSLTKAVPYEQYF.